These T cell receptor beta chains were read from a single sample in a study of shared clonotypes between healthy human individuals. Measured with immunoSEQ multiplex PCR; TCRdb has only the in-frame clones, and not every one. The sample lists roughly 890,000 clones; 80% to 95% were seen once. Sequenced material: naive CD8+ T cells sorted from blood. The receptors were sampled from a man younger than 40 in good health. Both conserved end residues are trimmed from each CDR3.

v_gene,CDR3aa
TRBV14,ASSTASNQPQH
TRBV6-6,ASSPSGTFYEQY
TRBV4-3,ASSQTTNREGGEKLF
TRBV11-3,ASSPRTSGNYNEQF
TRBV20-1,SASGKNTIY
TRBV9,ASSVAVTSSTDTQY
TRBV19,ASSLGTPYNEQF
TRBV5-8,ASSSPTLLEQF
TRBV28,ASSFLTGSPNTEAF
TRBV7-2,ASSFEGAWDYGYT
TRBV7-9,ASSPRDRSYEQY
TRBV6-6,ASSYLTTLQPQH
TRBV6-1,ASSSWTGTSYEQY
TRBV2,ASSFREFTDTQY
TRBV25-1,ATSPGTGDEQY
TRBV27,ASSSMHSGLGYNEQF
TRBV27,ASSLSLRGETQY
TRBV7-9,ASGRDSHEQY
TRBV16,ASSQSGQESYEQY
TRBV19,ASSDIQGEKQPQH
TRBV4-1,ASSLQVPGQGLTNEKLF
TRBV5-6,ASTPARFSYEQY
TRBV7-9,ASSSLRLADKETQY
TRBV19,ASRASGQTPQETQY